The 29 T cell receptor beta chains given below trace back to one sample, sequenced in a study of T cell responses to AZD1222 COVID-19 vaccine. Data came from immunoSEQ multiplex PCR; TCRdb stores just in-frame clones and leaves some out. The table shows over 75,000 clones, with approximately 83% occurring only once. Sequencing used peripheral blood, obtained 28 days after the second AZD1222 dose. The receptors were sampled from an adult who received the AZD1222 COVID-19 vaccine.

This sequence joins TRBV6-2 or TRBV6-3 and TRBJ2-2; 8 bases are a match to TRBD2. The V segment lost 0 bases and the J segment 5 bases; nucleotides outside the gene matches: 5. The germline CDR1 and CDR2 sequences are MNHEY and SVGEGT. The CDR3 has 16 amino acids. CDR3 nucleotide sequence: TGTGCCAGCAGTTACTCGGGCGGGAGGAGGACCGGGGAGCTGTTTTTT. Translated, it gives CASSYSGGRRTGELFF.

The chain is built from TRBV5-4 and TRBJ1-1, with no clear D. CDR1 is SGHNT and CDR2 is YYREEE in the germline V gene (reference sequence). Trimming pared 3 bases from V and 3 bases from J, leaving 6 bases between. The CDR3 spans 12 residues. Here the CDR3 reads CASSSRDTEAFF. Written as DNA, the CDR3 is TGTGCCAGCAGCTCCCGGGACACTGAAGCTTTCTTT.

The J gene is TRBJ2-1, the V gene TRBV29-1, with 9 bases fitting TRBD2. The germline gives CDR1 SQVTM, CDR2 ANQGSEA. This CDR3 has 14 residues. V shed 4 bases, J shed 5 bases, and the junction held 6 bases outside the gene matches. The CDR3 DNA is TGCAGCGTTGCCCCCGCGGGAGGGGACAATGAGCAGTTCTTC. Translating gives CSVAPAGGDNEQFF.

As DNA, the CDR3 is TGTGCCAGCTCACCCGGGGGAGGCCAAGAGACCCAGTACTTC. This codes for CASSPGGGQETQYF. The chain joins TRBV18 to TRBJ2-5; tentatively, D is TRBD2 (6 bases). Germline CDR1 KGHSH, CDR2 LQKENI. This CDR3 spans 14 amino acids. The V end lost 3 bases, the J end lost 1 base, and 9 bases lay between the germline ends.

The rearrangement links TRBV24-1 to TRBJ2-1, with a possible D match to TRBD2 (5 bases). The V end lost 4 bases, the J end lost 16 bases, and 13 bases lay between the germline ends. The CDR3 is 11 residues long. From germline, CDR1 is KGHDR and CDR2 SFDVKD. The CDR3: CATSEETTYFF. In DNA, the CDR3 is TGTGCCACCAGTGAAGAGACTACATACTTCTTC.

J is TRBJ1-6 and V is TRBV19; 7 bases fit TRBD1. The CDR3 runs 15 residues. CDR1 is LNHDA and CDR2 is SQIVND in the germline V gene (reference sequence). J gave up 5 bases and V 5 bases, and 6 bases lay outside the gene matches. CDR3 loop: CASSLLDRDNSPLHF. CDR3 nucleotide sequence: TGTGCCAGTAGTTTACTCGACAGGGATAATTCACCCCTCCACTTT.

The chain uses TRBV6-1 and TRBJ2-7, with 12 bases matching TRBD1. The germline V gene has CDR1 MNHNS and CDR2 SASEGT. The CDR3 has 16 residues. V dropped 8 bases and J dropped 7; count of bases not matched to a gene: 15. The CDR3 sequence: CASGAIPGQGAKEQYF. CDR3 DNA sequence: TGTGCCAGCGGTGCTATTCCGGGACAGGGGGCGAAGGAGCAGTACTTC.

This clone has just one count. The rearrangement joins TRBV19 to TRBJ2-1; D is possibly TRBD1 or TRBD2 (5 bases each). The CDR3 extends over 17 amino acids. V lost 6 bases and J 3 bases, leaving 21 bases between the germline ends. Germline V gene data show CDR1 as LNHDA and CDR2 as SQIVND (reference sequence). As DNA, the CDR3 is TGTGCCAGTAGCAGCAGGGTGGCGGGTTATGGCTACAATGAGCAGTTCTTC. Translating gives CASSSRVAGYGYNEQFF.

This clone was recorded only once. This sequence joins TRBV6-5 and TRBJ2-1, with 9 bases lining up with TRBD1. This CDR3 has 15 amino acids. The germline V gene encodes CDR1 MNHEY and CDR2 SVGAGI. The J segment lost 1 base and the V segment lost 5 bases, leaving 3 bases of the junction unmatched. The CDR3 reads CASSRDRDSYNEQFF. As DNA, the CDR3 is TGTGCCAGCAGTAGGGACAGGGATTCCTACAATGAGCAGTTCTTC.

The J gene is TRBJ1-1, the V gene TRBV12-3 or TRBV12-4, with D tentatively TRBD1 (6 bases). The length of the CDR3 is 13 residues. Trimming took 8 bases from V and 7 from J, leaving 17 bases between them. The CDR3 region is CASGELATGEAFF. The CDR3 nucleotides are TGTGCCAGCGGCGAGTTGGCGACAGGTGAAGCTTTCTTT.

V gene TRBV2 combines with J gene TRBJ2-5; maybe TRBD1 (6 bases). The CDR3 sequence is 15 residues long. V lost 0 bases to trimming and J lost 4 bases, with 12 bases between them. Germline V gene data show CDR1 as SNHLY and CDR2 as FYNNEI. This CDR3 is CASSEARQAGETQYF. The DNA for the CDR3 is TGTGCCAGCAGTGAAGCAAGACAGGCTGGAGAGACCCAGTACTTC.

This clone was observed a handful of times. The chain carries TRBV7-2 and TRBJ1-5; 9 nucleotides align to TRBD1. CDR3 length: 16 residues. The trim removed 3 bases at V and 4 bases at J, leaving 7 bases unmatched. Per the germline V gene, CDR1 is SGHTA and CDR2 is FQGNSA. The CDR3 bases are TGTGCCAGCAGCTTGTACGTGACAGGGGGGAATCAGCCCCAGCATTTT. Translated, it gives CASSLYVTGGNQPQHF.

This clone turned up a few times. The genes are TRBV30 and TRBJ2-1, with TRBD2 identical over 8 bases. The CDR3 runs to 14 residues. Per germline, CDR1 GTSNPN and CDR2 SVGIG (reference sequence). After removal of 3 bases from V and 6 bases from J, the junction contained 7 bases not matched to a gene. Here the CDR3 reads CAWRSGRAGNEQFF. CDR3 coding DNA: TGTGCCTGGAGGTCCGGGAGGGCAGGCAATGAGCAGTTCTTC. Filled out from reference TRBV30 and TRBJ2-1, the complete variable domain reads SQTIHQWPATLVQPVGSPLSLECTVEGTSNPNLYWYRQAAGRGLQLLFYSVGIGQISSEVPQNLSASRPQDRQFILSSKKLLLSDSGFYLCAWRSGRAGNEQFFGPGTRLTVL.

CDR3 loop: CASSLLSVTGGTQYF. For the CDR3, the DNA is TGTGCCAGCAGCTTATTGTCCGTCACGGGCGGGACGCAGTATTTT. This chain connects TRBV7-8 to TRBJ2-3; weak D call: TRBD2 (5 bases). The CDR3 contains 15 residues. Per germline, CDR1 SGHVS and CDR2 FQNEAQ. The V and J ends lost 2 bases and 9 bases respectively, with 18 bases between them.

The rearrangement uses TRBV30 and TRBJ2-1; D unclear. Germline V gene sequence: CDR1 GTSNPN, CDR2 SVGIG (reference sequence). The CDR3 is 11 amino acids. Trimming cost V 0 bases and J 10 bases, with 7 bases left between them. CDR3 DNA: TGTGCCTGGAGTGTCTCGACGGAGCAGTTCTTC. Amino acids: CAWSVSTEQFF.

This chain uses TRBV25-1 with TRBJ1-1; a possible D gene is TRBD1 (5 bases). Germline lookup yields CDR1 MGHDK and CDR2 SYGVNS. The CDR3 runs 13 residues. The V gene lost 7 bases and the J gene lost 1 base, with 10 bases spanning the gap. The CDR3 loop reads CASTVDTNTEAFF. The CDR3 coding sequence is TGTGCCAGCACGGTGGACACGAACACTGAAGCTTTCTTT.

The rearrangement links TRBV14 to TRBJ1-2, with 7 bases lining up with TRBD1. The CDR3 has 13 residues. V was clipped by 4 bases and J by 4 bases; unmatched bases: 3. Germline lookup yields CDR1 SGHDN and CDR2 FVKESK. The chain's CDR3 is CASSPGQLYGYTF. CDR3 coding DNA: TGTGCCAGCAGCCCGGGACAGCTCTATGGCTACACCTTC.

The chain has TRBV13 and TRBJ1-6; D is ambiguous. The CDR3 has 15 amino acids. V gave up 2 bases and J gave up 6 bases, with 11 bases separating them. The germline V gene has CDR1 PRHDT and CDR2 FYEKMQ (reference sequence). CDR3: CASSLKAVLNSPLHF. The CDR3 region has the DNA TGTGCCAGCAGCTTAAAGGCAGTACTTAATTCACCCCTCCACTTT. Drawing the rest from reference TRBV13 and TRBJ1-6, the complete variable domain is AAGVIQSPRHLIKEKRETATLKCYPIPRHDTVYWYQQGPGQDPQFLISFYEKMQSDKGSIPDRFSAQQFSDYHSELNMSSLELGDSALYFCASSLKAVLNSPLHFGNGTRLTVT.

The chain is built from TRBV2 and TRBJ1-5; 11 positions match TRBD1. V lost 6 bases, J lost 0 bases, and 1 base stayed unmatched. The length of the CDR3 is 15 residues. Germline-derived CDR1 and CDR2 are SNHLY and FYNNEI. The CDR3 bases are TGTGCCAGCAGCGGACAGGGGGCTAGCAATCAGCCCCAGCATTTT. This encodes CASSGQGASNQPQHF.

The chain is built from TRBV15 and TRBJ2-7; 13 nucleotides match TRBD2. The CDR3 is 15 residues long. The V segment lost 5 bases and the J segment 4 bases; nucleotides outside the gene matches: 5. Germline loops: CDR1 LNHNV, CDR2 YYDKDF (reference sequence). The CDR3 coding sequence is TGTGCCACCAGCCCCGGGACTAGCGGGATGTACGAGCAGTACTTC. Protein sequence: CATSPGTSGMYEQYF.

The chain combines TRBV10-3 with TRBJ2-3; 7 bases are a match to TRBD1. Per germline, CDR1 ENHRY and CDR2 SYGVKD. V shed 6 bases, J shed 2 bases, and the junction held 8 bases outside the gene matches. The CDR3 has 15 amino acids. The CDR3 reads CAISTGQLVTDTQYF. The DNA for the CDR3 is TGTGCCATCAGCACGGGACAGCTAGTCACAGATACGCAGTATTTT.

This clone was recorded a few times. V gene TRBV28 combines with J gene TRBJ2-7; 10 bases are shared with TRBD2. CDR3 length: 15 residues. V shed 5 bases and J 2 bases; nucleotides not matched to a gene: 6. CDR1 is MDHEN, CDR2 SYDVKM, per germline. CDR3 loop: CASSAPGLATYEQYF. The CDR3 DNA is TGTGCCAGCAGTGCCCCGGGACTAGCGACCTACGAGCAGTACTTC.

This clone was counted once. The chain carries TRBV24-1 and TRBJ2-1; 7 bases are a match to TRBD1. CDR3 length: 14 residues. V gave up 1 base and J gave up 7 bases; unmatched junction bases: 3. CDR1 and CDR2 from the germline V gene are KGHDR and SFDVKD. CDR3 sequence: CATSDLGGLNEQFF. The DNA for the CDR3 is TGTGCCACCAGTGATTTAGGGGGCCTGAATGAGCAGTTCTTC.

This chain connects TRBV9 to TRBJ1-2; TRBD1 aligns across 10 bases. This CDR3 is 15 amino acids long. J lost 7 bases, V lost 6 bases, and 12 bases had no gene match. Germline-derived CDR1 and CDR2 are SGDLS and YYNGEE. The CDR3 sequence is CASTTSDRGFSGYTF. In DNA form, the CDR3 reads TGTGCCAGCACTACCTCGGACAGGGGGTTCTCTGGCTACACCTTC.

V and J are TRBV11-2 and TRBJ1-1, with a possible D match to TRBD1 (5 bases). Germline values: CDR1 SGHAT, CDR2 FQNNGV. V lost 5 bases to trimming and J lost 6 bases, with 13 bases between them. The CDR3 is made up of 13 amino acids. The DNA of the CDR3 is TGTGCCAGCAGCCCTTACAGGCGGTCTGAAGCTTTCTTT. Translating gives CASSPYRRSEAFF.

The J gene is TRBJ2-7, the V gene TRBV5-1; a possible D gene is TRBD1 (7 bases). Germline CDR1 SGHRS, CDR2 YFSETQ. Trimming left V 3 bases short and J 5 bases short, with 15 bases between. There are 14 residues in the CDR3. CDR3 sequence: CASSSGGGGDEQYF. The CDR3 DNA sequence: TGCGCCAGCAGCTCCGGAGGAGGGGGCGACGAGCAGTACTTC.

This chain links TRBV19 with TRBJ2-4; D perhaps matches TRBD1 (6 bases). Germline V CDR1 and CDR2: LNHDA, SQIVND (reference sequence). The V gene lost 10 bases and the J gene lost 6 bases, with 13 bases spanning the gap. This CDR3 has 12 residues. In DNA form, the CDR3 reads TGTGCCACCACGAAGGACAGAAACATTCAGTACTTC. It translates to CATTKDRNIQYF.

Only a few counts were recorded for this clone. The V gene is TRBV7-2, the J gene TRBJ2-5; 8 bases are a match to TRBD2. The ends lost 4 bases at V and 5 bases at J; junction bases unmatched: 18. This CDR3 spans 18 amino acids. Germline values: CDR1 SGHTA, CDR2 FQGNSA. The CDR3 spells CASSSQSPKSGGLETQYF. DNA for the CDR3: TGTGCCAGCAGCTCCCAAAGCCCGAAATCGGGGGGGCTGGAGACCCAGTACTTC.

The table lists this clone with a count of one. The rearrangement links TRBV3-1 (or the pseudogene TRBV3-2) to TRBJ2-1; 12 nucleotides align to TRBD1. In germline, CDR1 is LGHDT, CDR2 YNNKEL (reference sequence). CDR3 length: 16 amino acids. Trimming at V came to 0 bases and at J to 7 bases, leaving 4 bases not matched to a gene. The CDR3 DNA sequence: TGTGCCAGCAGCCAAGATGGGACAGGGGGCCTGAATGAGCAGTTCTTC. It specifies CASSQDGTGGLNEQFF.